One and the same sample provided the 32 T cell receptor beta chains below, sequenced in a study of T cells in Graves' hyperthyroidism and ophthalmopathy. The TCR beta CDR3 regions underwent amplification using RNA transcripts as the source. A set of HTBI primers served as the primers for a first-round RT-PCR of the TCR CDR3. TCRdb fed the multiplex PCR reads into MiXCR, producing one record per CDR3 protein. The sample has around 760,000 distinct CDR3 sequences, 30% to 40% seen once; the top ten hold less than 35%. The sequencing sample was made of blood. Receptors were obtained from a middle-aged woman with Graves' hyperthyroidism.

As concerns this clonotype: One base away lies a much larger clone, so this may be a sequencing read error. CDR3 residues: CASSLDGHVTEAFF. Here the CDR3 DNA reads TGCGCCAGCAGCTTGGACGGACATGTCACTGAAGCTTTCTTT. The chain joins TRBV5-1 to TRBJ1-1, with a weak D call TRBD1 (5 bases). This CDR3 region has 14 residues. Per germline, CDR1 SGHRS and CDR2 YFSETQ. The V gene lost 0 bases and the J gene lost 4 bases, with 10 bases spanning the gap.

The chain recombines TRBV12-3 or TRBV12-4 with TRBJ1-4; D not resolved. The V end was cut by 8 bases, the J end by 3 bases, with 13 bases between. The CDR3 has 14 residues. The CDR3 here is CASRSANPNEKLFF. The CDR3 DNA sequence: TGTGCCAGCCGTTCAGCCAACCCTAATGAAAAACTGTTTTTT.

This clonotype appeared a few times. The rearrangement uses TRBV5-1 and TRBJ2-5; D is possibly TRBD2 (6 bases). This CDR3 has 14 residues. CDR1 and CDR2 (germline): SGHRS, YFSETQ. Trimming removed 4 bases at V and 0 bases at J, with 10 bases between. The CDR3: CASSTGLYQETQYF. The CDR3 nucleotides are TGCGCCAGCAGCACGGGACTGTACCAAGAGACCCAGTACTTC.

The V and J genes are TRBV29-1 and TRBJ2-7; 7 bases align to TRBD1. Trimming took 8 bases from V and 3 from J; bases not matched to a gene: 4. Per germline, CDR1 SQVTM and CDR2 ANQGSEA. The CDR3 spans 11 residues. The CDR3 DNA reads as TGCAGCCAGGACAGGAACTACGAGCAGTACTTC. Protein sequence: CSQDRNYEQYF.

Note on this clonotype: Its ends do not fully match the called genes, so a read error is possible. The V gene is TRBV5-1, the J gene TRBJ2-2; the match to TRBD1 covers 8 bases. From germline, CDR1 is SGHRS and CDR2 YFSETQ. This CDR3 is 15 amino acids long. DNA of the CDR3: TGCGCCAGCAGCACGCAGGGGGCCGGCACCGGGGATCTGTTTTTT. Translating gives CASSTQGAGTGDLFF.

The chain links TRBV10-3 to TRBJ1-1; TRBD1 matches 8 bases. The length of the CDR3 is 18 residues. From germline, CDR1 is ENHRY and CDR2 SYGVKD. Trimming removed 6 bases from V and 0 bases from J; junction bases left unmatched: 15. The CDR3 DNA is TGTGCCATCAGCAGATCCGGGACAGGAACTCCGATGAACACTGAAGCTTTCTTT. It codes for CAISRSGTGTPMNTEAFF.

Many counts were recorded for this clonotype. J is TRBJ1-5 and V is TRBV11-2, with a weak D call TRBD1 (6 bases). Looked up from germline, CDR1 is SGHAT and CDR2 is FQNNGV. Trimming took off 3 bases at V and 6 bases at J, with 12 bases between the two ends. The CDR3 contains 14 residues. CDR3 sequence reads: CASSFDGGGQPQHF. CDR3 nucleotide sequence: TGTGCCAGCAGCTTTGACGGGGGCGGTCAGCCCCAGCATTTT.

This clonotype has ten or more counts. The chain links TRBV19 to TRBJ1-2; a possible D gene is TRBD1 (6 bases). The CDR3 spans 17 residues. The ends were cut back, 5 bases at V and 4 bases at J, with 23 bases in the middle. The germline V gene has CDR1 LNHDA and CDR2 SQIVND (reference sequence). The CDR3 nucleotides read TGTGCCAGTAGTCCATCCCCGCGGACAGTCGGCGGCTATGGCTACACCTTC. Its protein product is CASSPSPRTVGGYGYTF.

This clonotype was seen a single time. The CDR3 DNA is TGTGCCAGCAGCCAAGTCGTAGGTGTGCAGTTCTTC. Protein sequence: CASSQVVGVQFF. The V gene is TRBV14, the J gene TRBJ2-1, with no clear D. From germline, CDR1 is SGHDN and CDR2 FVKESK. The V and J ends lost 1 base and 12 bases respectively, with 10 bases between them. The CDR3 runs to 12 residues.

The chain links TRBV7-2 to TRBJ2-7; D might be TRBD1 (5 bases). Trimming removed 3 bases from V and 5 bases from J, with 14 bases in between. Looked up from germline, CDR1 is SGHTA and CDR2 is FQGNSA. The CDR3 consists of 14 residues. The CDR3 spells CASSFQGSSNEQYF. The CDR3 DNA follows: TGTGCCAGCAGCTTTCAGGGCAGCTCTAACGAGCAGTACTTC.

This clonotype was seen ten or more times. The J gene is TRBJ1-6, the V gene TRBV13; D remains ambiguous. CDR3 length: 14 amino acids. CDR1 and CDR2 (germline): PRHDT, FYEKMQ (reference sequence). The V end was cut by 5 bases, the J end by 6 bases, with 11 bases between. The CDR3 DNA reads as TGTGCCAGCAGCATGGGCAGGACTAATTCACCCCTCCACTTT. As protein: CASSMGRTNSPLHF.

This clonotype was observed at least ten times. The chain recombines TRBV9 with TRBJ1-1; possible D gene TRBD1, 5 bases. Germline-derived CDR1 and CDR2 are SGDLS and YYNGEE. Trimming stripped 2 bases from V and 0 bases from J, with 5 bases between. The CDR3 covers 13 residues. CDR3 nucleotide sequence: TGTGCCAGCAGCGTGACAGTGAACACTGAAGCTTTCTTT. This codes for CASSVTVNTEAFF. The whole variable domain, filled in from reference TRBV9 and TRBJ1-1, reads DSGVTQTPKHLITATGQRVTLRCSPRSGDLSVYWYQQSLDQGLQFLIQYYNGEERAKGNILERFSAQQFPDLHSELNLSSLELGDSALYFCASSVTVNTEAFFGQGTRLTVV.

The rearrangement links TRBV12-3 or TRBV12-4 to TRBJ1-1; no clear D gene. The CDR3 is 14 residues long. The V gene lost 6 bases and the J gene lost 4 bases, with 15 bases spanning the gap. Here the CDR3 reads CASSPLWSSTEAFF. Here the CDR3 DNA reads TGTGCCAGCAGCCCCCTTTGGTCGTCCACTGAAGCTTTCTTT.

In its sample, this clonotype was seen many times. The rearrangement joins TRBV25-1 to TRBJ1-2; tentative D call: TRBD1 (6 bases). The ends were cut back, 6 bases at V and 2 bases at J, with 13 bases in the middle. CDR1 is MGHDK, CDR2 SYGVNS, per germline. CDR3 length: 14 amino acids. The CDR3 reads CASRGTGWNYGYTF. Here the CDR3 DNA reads TGTGCCAGCAGGGGTACAGGGTGGAACTATGGCTACACCTTC.

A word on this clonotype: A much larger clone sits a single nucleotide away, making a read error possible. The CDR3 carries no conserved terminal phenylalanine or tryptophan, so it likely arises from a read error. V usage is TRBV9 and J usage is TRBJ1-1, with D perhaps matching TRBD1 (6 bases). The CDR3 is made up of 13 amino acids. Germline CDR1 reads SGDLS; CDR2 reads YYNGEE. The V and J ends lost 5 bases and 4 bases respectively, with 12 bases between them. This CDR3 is CASRAQGSTEAFL. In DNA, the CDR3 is TGTGCCAGCAGAGCCCAGGGGAGCACTGAAGCTTTCCTT.

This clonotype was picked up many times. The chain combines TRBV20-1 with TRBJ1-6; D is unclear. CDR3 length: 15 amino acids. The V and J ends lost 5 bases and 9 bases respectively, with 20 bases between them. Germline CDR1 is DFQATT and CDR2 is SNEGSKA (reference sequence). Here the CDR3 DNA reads TGCAGTGCTCCAACCCGGACCGGTTCTTTTTCACCCCTCCACTTT. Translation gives CSAPTRTGSFSPLHF.

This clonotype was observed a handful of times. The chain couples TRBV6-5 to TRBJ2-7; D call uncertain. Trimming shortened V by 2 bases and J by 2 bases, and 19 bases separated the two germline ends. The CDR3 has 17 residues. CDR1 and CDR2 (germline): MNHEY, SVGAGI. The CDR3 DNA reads TGTGCCAGCAGTTACACCTCGTACAGTGGCGACACCTACGAGCAGTACTTC. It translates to CASSYTSYSGDTYEQYF.

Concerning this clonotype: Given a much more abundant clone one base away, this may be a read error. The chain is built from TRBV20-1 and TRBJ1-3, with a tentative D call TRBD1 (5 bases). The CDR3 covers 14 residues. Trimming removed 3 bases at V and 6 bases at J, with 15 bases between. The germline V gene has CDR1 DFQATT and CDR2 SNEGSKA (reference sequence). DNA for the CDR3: TGCAGTGCTAGCCAGGTGGGGGATGAAAACACCATATATTTT. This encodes CSASQVGDENTIYF.

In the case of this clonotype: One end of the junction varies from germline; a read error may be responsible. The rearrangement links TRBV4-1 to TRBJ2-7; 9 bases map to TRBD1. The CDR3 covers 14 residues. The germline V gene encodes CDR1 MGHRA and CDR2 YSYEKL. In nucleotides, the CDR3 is TGTGCCAGCAGCCAAGGGAACAGGGGGCTCGAGCAGTACTTC. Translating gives CASSQGNRGLEQYF.

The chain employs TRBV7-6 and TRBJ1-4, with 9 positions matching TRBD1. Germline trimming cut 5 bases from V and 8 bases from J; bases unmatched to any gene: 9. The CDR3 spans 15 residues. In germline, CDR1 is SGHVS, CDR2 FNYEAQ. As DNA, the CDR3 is TGTGCCAGCAGCGCCCAGGGACAGGGCTACGAAAAACTGTTTTTT. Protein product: CASSAQGQGYEKLFF.

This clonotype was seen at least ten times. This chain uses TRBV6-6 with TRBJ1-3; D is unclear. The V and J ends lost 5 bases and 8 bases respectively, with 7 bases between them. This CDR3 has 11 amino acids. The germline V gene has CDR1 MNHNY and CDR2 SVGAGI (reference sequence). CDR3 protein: CASSGRDTIYF. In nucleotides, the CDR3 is TGTGCCAGCAGTGGCCGAGACACCATATATTTT.

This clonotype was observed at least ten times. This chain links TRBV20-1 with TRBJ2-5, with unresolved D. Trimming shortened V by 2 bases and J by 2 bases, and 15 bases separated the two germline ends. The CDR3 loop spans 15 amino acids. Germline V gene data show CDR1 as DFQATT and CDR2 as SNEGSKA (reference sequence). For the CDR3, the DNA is TGCAGTGCTAGAAGCCCGGCGGAGCGTCAAGAGACCCAGTACTTC. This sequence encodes CSARSPAERQETQYF.

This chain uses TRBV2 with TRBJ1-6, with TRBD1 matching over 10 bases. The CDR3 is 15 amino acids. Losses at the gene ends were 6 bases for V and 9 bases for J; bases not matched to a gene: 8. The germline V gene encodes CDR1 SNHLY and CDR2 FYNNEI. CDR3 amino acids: CASSDAGTGVSPLHF. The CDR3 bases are TGTGCCAGCAGCGACGCCGGGACAGGGGTTTCACCCCTCCACTTT.

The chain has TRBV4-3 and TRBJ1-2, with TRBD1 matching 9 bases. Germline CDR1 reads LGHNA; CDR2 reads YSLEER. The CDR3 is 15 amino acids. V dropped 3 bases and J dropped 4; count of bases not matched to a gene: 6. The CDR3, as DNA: TGCGCCAGCAGCCAGGAAGGACAGGGGAGCTATGGCTACACCTTC. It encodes CASSQEGQGSYGYTF.

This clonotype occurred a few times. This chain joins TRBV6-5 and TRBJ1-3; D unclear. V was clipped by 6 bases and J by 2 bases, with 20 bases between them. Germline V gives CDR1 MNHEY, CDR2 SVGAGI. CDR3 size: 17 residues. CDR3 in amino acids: CASRPLGLTDTGNTIYF. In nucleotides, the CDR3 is TGTGCCAGCAGGCCATTGGGTTTGACGGATACTGGAAACACCATATATTTT.

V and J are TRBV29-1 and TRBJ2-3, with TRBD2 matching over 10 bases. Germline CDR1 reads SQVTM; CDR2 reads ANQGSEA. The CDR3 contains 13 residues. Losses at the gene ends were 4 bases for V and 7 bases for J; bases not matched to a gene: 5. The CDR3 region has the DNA TGCAGCGTTGCCGTGGGACTAGCGCATACGCAGTATTTT. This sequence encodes CSVAVGLAHTQYF.

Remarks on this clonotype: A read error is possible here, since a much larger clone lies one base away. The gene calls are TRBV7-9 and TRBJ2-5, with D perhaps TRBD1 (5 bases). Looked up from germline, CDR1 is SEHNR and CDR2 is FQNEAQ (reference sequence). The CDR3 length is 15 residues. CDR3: CASSLAGYHQEAQYF. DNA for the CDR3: TGTGCCAGCAGCTTGGCAGGGTACCACCAAGAGGCCCAGTACTTC.

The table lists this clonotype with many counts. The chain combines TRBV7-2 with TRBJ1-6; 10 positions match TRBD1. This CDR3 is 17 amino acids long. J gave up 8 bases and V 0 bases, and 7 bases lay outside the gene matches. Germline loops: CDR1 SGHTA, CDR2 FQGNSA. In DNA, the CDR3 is TGTGCCAGCAGCTTAGCCCCCCCCGGGACAGGGGATTCACCCCTCCACTTT. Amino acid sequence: CASSLAPPGTGDSPLHF.

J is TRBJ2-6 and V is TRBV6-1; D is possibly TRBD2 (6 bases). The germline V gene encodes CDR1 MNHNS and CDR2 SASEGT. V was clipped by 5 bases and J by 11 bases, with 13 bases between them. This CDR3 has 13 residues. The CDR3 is CASSRTGDDVLTF. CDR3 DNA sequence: TGTGCCAGCAGTCGGACGGGGGACGACGTCCTGACTTTC.

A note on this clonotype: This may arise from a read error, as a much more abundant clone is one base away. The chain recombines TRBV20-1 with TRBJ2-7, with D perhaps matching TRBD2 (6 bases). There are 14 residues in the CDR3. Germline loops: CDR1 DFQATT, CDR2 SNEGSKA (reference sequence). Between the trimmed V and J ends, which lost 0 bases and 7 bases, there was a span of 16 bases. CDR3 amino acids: CSARDVAEGYEQYF. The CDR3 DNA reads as TGCAGTGCTAGAGATGTAGCGGAGGGTTATGAGCAGTACTTC.

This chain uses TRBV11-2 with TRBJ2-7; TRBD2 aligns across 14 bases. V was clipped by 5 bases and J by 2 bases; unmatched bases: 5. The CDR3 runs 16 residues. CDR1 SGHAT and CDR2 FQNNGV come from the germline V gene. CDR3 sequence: CASSTTSGGGAYEQYF. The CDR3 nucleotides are TGTGCCAGCAGCACGACTAGCGGGGGGGGGGCCTACGAGCAGTACTTC. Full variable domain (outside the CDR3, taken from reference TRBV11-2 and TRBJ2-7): EAGVAQSPRYKIIEKRQSVAFWCNPISGHATLYWYQQILGQGPKLLIQFQNNGVVDDSQLPKDRFSAERLKGVDSTLKIQPAKLEDSAVYLCASSTTSGGGAYEQYFGPGTRLTVT.

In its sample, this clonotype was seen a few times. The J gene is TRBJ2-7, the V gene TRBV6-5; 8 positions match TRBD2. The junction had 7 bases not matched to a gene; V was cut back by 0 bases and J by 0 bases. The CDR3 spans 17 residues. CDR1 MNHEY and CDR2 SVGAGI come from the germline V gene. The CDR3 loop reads CASSYSTAGGSSYEQYF. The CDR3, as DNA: TGTGCCAGCAGTTACTCGACCGCGGGGGGATCCTCCTACGAGCAGTACTTC.